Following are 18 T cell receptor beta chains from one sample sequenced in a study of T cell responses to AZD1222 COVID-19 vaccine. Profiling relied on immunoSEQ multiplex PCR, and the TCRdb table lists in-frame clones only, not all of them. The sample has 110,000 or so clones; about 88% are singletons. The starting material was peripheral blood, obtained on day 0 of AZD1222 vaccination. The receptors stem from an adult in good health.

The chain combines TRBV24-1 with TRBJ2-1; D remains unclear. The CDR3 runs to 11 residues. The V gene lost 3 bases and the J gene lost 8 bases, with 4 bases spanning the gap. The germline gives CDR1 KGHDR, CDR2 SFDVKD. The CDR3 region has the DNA TGTGCCACCAGTGATAGCCATGAGCAGTTCTTC. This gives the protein CATSDSHEQFF.

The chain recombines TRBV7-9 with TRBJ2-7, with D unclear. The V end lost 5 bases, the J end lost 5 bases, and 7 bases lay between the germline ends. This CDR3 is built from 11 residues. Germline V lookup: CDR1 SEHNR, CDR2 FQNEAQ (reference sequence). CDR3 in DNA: TGTGCCAGCAGCGCGCTAGACGAGCAGTACTTC. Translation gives CASSALDEQYF. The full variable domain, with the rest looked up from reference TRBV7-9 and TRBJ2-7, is DTGVSQNPRHKITKRGQNVTFRCDPISEHNRLYWYRQTLGQGPEFLTYFQNEAQLEKSRLLSDRFSAERPKGSFSTLEIQRTEQGDSAMYLCASSALDEQYFGPGTRLTVT.

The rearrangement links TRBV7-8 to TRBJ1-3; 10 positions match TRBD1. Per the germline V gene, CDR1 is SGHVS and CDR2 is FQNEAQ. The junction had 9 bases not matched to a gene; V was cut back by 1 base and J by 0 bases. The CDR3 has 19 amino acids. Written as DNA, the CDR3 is TGTGCCAGCAGCTTAGGACAGGGGGCTCGCTCCTTCTCTGGAAACACCATATATTTT. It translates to CASSLGQGARSFSGNTIYF.

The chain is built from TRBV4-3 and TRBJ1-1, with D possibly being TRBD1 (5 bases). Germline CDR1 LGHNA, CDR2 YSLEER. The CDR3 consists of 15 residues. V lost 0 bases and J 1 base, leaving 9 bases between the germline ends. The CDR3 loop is CASSQDSGGNTEAFF. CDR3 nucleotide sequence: TGCGCCAGCAGCCAAGATTCCGGGGGGAACACTGAAGCTTTCTTT.

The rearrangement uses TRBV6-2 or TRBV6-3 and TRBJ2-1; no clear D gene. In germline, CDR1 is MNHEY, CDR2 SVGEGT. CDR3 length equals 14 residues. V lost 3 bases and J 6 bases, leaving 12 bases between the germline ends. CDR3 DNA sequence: TGTGCCAGCAGTTATTCGGATTCGCGCAATGAGCAGTTCTTC. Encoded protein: CASSYSDSRNEQFF.

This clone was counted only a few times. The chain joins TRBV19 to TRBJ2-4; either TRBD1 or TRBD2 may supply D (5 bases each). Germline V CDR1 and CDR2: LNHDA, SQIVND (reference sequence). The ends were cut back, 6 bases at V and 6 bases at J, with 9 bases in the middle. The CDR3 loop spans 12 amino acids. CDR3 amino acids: CASRSGRNIQYF. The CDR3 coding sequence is TGTGCCAGTAGGTCAGGGAGAAACATTCAGTACTTC.

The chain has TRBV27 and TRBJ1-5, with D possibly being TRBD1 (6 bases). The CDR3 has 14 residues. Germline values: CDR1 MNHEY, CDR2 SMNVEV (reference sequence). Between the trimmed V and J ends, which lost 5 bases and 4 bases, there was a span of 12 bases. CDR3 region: CASSLDRKNQPQHF. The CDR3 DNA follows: TGTGCCAGCAGTCTTGACAGGAAAAATCAGCCCCAGCATTTT.

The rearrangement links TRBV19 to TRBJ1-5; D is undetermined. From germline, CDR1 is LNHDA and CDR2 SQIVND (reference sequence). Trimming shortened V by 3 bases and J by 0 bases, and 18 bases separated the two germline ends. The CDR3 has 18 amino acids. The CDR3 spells CASSMNAWVDYSNQPQHF. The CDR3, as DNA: TGTGCCAGTAGTATGAACGCTTGGGTAGACTATAGCAATCAGCCCCAGCATTTT.

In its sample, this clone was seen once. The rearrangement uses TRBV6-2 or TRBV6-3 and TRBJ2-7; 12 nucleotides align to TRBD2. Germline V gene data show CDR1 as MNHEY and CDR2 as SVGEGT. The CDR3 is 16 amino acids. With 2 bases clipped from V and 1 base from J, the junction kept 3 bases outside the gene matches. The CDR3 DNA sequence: TGTGCCAGCAGTTACACTAGCGGGAGGTCGTCCTACGAGCAGTACGTC. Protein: CASSYTSGRSSYEQYV.

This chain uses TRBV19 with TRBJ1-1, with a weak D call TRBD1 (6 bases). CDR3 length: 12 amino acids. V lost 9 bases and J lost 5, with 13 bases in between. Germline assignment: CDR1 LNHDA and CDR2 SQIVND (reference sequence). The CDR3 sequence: CASTQGRTEAFF. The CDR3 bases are TGTGCCAGCACACAGGGAAGGACTGAAGCTTTCTTT.

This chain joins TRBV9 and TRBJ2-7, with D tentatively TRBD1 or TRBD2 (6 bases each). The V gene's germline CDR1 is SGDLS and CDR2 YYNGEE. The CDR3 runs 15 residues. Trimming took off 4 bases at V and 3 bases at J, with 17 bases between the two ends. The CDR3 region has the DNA TGTGCCAGCAGCCCAACATGGGGGGCGAACTACGAGCAGTACTTC. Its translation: CASSPTWGANYEQYF.

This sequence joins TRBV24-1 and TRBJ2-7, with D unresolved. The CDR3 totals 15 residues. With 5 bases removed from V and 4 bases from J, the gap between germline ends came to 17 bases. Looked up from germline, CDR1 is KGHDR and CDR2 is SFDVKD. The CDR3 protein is CATSGAHVAEYEQYV. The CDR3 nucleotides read TGTGCCACCAGTGGGGCCCACGTGGCGGAATACGAGCAGTACGTC.

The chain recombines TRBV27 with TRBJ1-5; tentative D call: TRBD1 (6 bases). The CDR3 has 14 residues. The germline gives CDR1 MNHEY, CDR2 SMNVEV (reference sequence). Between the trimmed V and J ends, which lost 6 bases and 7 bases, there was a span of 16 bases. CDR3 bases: TGTGCCAGCAGAGACGCGGGGGCGCAACAGCCCCAGCATTTT. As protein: CASRDAGAQQPQHF.

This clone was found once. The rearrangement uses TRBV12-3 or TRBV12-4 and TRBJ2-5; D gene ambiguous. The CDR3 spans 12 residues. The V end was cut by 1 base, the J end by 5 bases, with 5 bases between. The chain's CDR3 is CASSLVRETQYF. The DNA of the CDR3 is TGTGCCAGCAGTTTAGTCCGGGAGACCCAGTACTTC.

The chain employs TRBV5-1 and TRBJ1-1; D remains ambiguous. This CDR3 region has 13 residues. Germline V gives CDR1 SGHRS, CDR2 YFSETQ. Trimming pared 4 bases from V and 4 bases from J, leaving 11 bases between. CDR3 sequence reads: CASSEPGITEAFF. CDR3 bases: TGCGCCAGCAGCGAACCGGGGATCACTGAAGCTTTCTTT.

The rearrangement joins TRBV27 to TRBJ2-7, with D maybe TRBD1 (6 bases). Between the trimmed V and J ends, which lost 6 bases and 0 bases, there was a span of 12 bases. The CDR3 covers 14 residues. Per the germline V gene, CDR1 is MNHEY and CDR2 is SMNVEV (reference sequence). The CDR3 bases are TGTGCCAGCAGCCCCCGGGACAACTCCTACGAGCAGTACTTC. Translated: CASSPRDNSYEQYF.

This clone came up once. The CDR3, as DNA: TGTGCCAGCAGCTTATTAGGCAGGGGGCGATCTGAAGCTTTCTTT. This encodes CASSLLGRGRSEAFF. The chain combines TRBV7-9 with TRBJ1-1, with 8 bases aligning to TRBD1. Trimming removed 2 bases from V and 6 bases from J; junction bases left unmatched: 8. In germline, CDR1 is SEHNR, CDR2 FQNEAQ (reference sequence). The CDR3 consists of 15 residues.

As DNA, the CDR3 is TGTGCCAGCAGTCCAGAATCCCAGCGGGCCTGGAACACCGGGGAGCTGTTTTTT. Amino acids: CASSPESQRAWNTGELFF. V and J are TRBV6-6 and TRBJ2-2, with a tentative D call TRBD2 (6 bases). From germline, CDR1 is MNHNY and CDR2 SVGAGI (reference sequence). The CDR3 runs 18 residues. V gave up 5 bases and J gave up 1 base, with 20 bases separating them.